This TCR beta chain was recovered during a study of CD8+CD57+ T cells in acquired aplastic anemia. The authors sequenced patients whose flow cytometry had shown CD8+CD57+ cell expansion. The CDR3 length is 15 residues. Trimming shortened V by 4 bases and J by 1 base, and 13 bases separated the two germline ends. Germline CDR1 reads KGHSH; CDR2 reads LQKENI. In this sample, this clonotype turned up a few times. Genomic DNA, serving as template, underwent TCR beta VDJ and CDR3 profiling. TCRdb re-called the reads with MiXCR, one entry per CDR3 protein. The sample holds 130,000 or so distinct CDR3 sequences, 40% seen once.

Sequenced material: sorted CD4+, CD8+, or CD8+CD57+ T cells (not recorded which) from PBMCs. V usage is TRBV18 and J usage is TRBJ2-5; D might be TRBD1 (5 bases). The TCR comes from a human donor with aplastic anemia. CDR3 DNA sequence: TGTGCCAGCTCACTCAGGGTTACGGCCCAAGAGACCCAGTACTTC. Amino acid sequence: CASSLRVTAQETQYF.